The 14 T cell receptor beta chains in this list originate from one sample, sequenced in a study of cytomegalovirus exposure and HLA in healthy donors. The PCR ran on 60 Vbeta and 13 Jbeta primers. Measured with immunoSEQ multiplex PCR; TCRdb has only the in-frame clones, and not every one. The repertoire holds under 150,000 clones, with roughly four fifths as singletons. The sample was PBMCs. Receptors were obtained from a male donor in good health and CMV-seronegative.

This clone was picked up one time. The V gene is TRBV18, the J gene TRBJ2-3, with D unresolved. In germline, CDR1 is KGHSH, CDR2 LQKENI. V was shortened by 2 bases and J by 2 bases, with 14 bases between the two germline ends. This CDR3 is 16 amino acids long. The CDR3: CASSPSGLTLTDTQYF. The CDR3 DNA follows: TGTGCCAGCTCACCATCTGGCCTCACCCTCACAGATACGCAGTATTTT.

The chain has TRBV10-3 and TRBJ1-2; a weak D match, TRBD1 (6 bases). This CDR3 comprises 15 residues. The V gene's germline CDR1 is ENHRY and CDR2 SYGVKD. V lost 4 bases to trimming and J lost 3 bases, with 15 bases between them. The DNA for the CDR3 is TGTGCCATCAGTGCATTTGGACAGATTCACTATGGCTACACCTTC. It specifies CAISAFGQIHYGYTF.

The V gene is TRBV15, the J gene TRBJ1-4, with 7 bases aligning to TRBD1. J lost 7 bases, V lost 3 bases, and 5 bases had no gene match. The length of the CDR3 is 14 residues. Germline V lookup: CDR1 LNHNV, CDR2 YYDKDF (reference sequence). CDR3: CATSRDGTAEKLFF. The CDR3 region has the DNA TGTGCCACCAGCAGGGATGGGACAGCTGAAAAACTGTTTTTT. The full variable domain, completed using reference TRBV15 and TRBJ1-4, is DAMVIQNPRYQVTQFGKPVTLSCSQTLNHNVMYWYQQKSSQAPKLLFHYYDKDFNNEADTPDNFQSRRPNTSFCFLDIRSPGLGDTAMYLCATSRDGTAEKLFFGSGTQLSVL.

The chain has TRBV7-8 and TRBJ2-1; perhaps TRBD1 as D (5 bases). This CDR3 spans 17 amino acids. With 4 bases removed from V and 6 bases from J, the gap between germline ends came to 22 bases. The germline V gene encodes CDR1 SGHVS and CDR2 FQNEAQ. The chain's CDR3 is CASSSLKGPSRGNEQFF. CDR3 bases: TGTGCCAGCAGCTCCCTTAAGGGGCCATCCCGCGGCAATGAGCAGTTCTTC.

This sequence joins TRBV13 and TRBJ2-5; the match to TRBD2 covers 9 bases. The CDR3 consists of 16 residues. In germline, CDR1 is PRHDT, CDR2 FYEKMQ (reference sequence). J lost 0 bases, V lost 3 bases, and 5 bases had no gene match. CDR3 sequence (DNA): TGTGCCAGCAGCTTTAGCGGGGGCCCGTACCAAGAGACCCAGTACTTC. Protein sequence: CASSFSGGPYQETQYF.

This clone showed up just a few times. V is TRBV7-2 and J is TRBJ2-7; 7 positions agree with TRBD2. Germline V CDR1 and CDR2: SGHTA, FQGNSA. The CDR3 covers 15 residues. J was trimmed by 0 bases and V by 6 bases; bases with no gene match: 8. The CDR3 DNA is TGTGCCAGCAGGCCTCTAGCGGTGAGCTCCTACGAGCAGTACTTC. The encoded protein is CASRPLAVSSYEQYF.

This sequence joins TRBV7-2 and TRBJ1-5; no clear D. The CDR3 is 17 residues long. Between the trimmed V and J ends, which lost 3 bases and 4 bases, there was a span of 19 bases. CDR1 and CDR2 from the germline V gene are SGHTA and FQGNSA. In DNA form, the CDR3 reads TGTGCCAGCAGCTTTCAGGCGTTGACCTCCCTAAATCAGCCCCAGCATTTT. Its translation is CASSFQALTSLNQPQHF.

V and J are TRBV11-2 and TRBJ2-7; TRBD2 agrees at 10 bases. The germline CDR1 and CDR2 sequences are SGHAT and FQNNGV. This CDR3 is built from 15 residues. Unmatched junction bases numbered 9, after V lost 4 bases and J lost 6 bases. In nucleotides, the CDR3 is TGTGCCAGCAGCTCCCAAACGGGACTAGCGTTCGAGCAGTACTTC. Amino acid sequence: CASSSQTGLAFEQYF. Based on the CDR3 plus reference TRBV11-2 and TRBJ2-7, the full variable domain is EAGVAQSPRYKIIEKRQSVAFWCNPISGHATLYWYQQILGQGPKLLIQFQNNGVVDDSQLPKDRFSAERLKGVDSTLKIQPAKLEDSAVYLCASSSQTGLAFEQYFGPGTRLTVT.

CDR3 nucleotides: TGTGCCAGTAGTCCACAAAGGTGGACTAGTTATGGCAATGAGCAGTTCTTC. Translating gives CASSPQRWTSYGNEQFF. This sequence joins TRBV19 and TRBJ2-1; 7 bases agree with TRBD2. With V trimmed by 5 bases and J by 6 bases, 16 bases remained unmatched. Germline V gene data show CDR1 as LNHDA and CDR2 as SQIVND (reference sequence). The CDR3 length is 17 residues.

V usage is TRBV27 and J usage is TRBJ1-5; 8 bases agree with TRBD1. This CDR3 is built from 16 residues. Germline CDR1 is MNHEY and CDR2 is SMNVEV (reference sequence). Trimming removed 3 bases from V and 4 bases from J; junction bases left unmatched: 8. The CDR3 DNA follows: TGTGCCAGCAGTTTGGGGGCAGGGGGCCCGAATCAGCCCCAGCATTTT. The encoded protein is CASSLGAGGPNQPQHF.

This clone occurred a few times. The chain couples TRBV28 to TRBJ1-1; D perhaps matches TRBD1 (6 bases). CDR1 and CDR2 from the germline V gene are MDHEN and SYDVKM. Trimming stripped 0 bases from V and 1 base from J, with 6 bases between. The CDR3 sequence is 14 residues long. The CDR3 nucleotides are TGTGCCAGCAGTTTATGGGGGGCGAACACTGAAGCTTTCTTT. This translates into CASSLWGANTEAFF.

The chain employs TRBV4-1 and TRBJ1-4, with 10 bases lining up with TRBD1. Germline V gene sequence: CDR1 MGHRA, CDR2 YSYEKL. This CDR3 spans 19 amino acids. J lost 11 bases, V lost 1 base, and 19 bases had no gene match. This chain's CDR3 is CASSQGPGQGNWPGDKLFF. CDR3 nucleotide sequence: TGCGCCAGCAGCCAAGGGCCGGGACAGGGGAACTGGCCCGGAGATAAACTGTTTTTT.

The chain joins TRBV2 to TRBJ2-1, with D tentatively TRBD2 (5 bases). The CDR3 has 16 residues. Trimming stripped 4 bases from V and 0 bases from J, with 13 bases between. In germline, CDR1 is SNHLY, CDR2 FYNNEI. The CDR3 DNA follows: TGTGCCAGCAGTGCGAGGGCAACCAGCTCCTACAATGAGCAGTTCTTC. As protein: CASSARATSSYNEQFF.

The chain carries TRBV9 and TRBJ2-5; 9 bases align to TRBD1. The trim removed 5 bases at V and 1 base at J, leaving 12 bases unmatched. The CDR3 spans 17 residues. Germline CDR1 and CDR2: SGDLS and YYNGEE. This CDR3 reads CASRGEDRGFGQETQYF. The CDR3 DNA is TGTGCCAGCAGAGGCGAGGACAGGGGCTTCGGCCAAGAGACCCAGTACTTC.